A single sample is the source of the 12 T cell receptor beta chains below, sequenced in a study of post-analysis software for immune sequencing data. Points from the study as a whole: About five TRBV segments appeared more often in patients than in controls, and TRBV5-6, TRBV5-1 and TRBV20-1 were among these.

Tagging with unique molecular identifiers was a feature of the TCR beta cDNA libraries. One entry per CDR3 protein, called by TCRdb with MiXCR from the PCR reads. The sample yields hundreds of thousands of distinct CDR3 sequences, roughly 46% seen once. These TCRs are of unknown antigen specificity. The sequencing sample was made of blood. These receptor sequences come from a girl aged 10-17 years with multiple sclerosis.

This clonotype was picked up a small number of times. The rearrangement links TRBV20-1 to TRBJ2-3; 8 bases are a match to TRBD2. V was clipped by 6 bases and J by 1 base; unmatched bases: 3. Germline lookup yields CDR1 DFQATT and CDR2 SNEGSKA (reference sequence). The CDR3 is 13 amino acids. The CDR3 spells CSAYSGGTDTQYF. CDR3 DNA: TGCAGTGCGTATAGCGGGGGCACAGATACGCAGTATTTT.

The V gene is TRBV9, the J gene TRBJ2-3; D could derive from TRBD1 or TRBD2 (5 bases each). The CDR3 sequence is 12 residues long. V lost 0 bases and J lost 11, with 10 bases in between. Per germline, CDR1 SGDLS and CDR2 YYNGEE. CDR3 in amino acids: CASSVGGEKQYF. DNA for the CDR3: TGTGCCAGCAGCGTAGGAGGGGAGAAGCAGTATTTT. Complete variable domain (other parts from reference TRBV9 and TRBJ2-3): DSGVTQTPKHLITATGQRVTLRCSPRSGDLSVYWYQQSLDQGLQFLIQYYNGEERAKGNILERFSAQQFPDLHSELNLSSLELGDSALYFCASSVGGEKQYFGPGTRLTVL.

This clonotype appeared a few times. The chain couples TRBV3-1 to TRBJ2-7; D is possibly TRBD1 or TRBD2 (6 bases each). From germline, CDR1 is LGHDT and CDR2 YNNKEL (reference sequence). This CDR3 has 15 residues. The V end lost 3 bases, the J end lost 0 bases, and 12 bases lay between the germline ends. The CDR3 region is CASSQQGRSSYEQYF. CDR3 nucleotide sequence: TGTGCCAGCAGCCAGCAGGGGAGGTCCTCCTACGAGCAGTACTTC.

The chain recombines TRBV20-1 with TRBJ2-7; D remains ambiguous. Germline-derived CDR1 and CDR2 are DFQATT and SNEGSKA (reference sequence). Trimming pared 2 bases from V and 4 bases from J, leaving 9 bases between. The CDR3 runs 12 residues. CDR3: CSARQVGYEQYF. The CDR3 DNA reads as TGCAGTGCTAGACAGGTCGGGTACGAGCAGTACTTC.

The genes are TRBV7-6 and TRBJ2-1, with D possibly being TRBD2 (5 bases). The CDR3 consists of 12 residues. Deletions cut 8 bases from V and 3 bases from J, with 8 bases between. In germline, CDR1 is SGHVS, CDR2 FNYEAQ. CDR3 nucleotides: TGTGCCAGCCTTACTAGCTACAATGAGCAGTTCTTC. Translating it yields CASLTSYNEQFF. Drawing the rest from reference TRBV7-6 and TRBJ2-1, the complete variable domain is GAGVSQSPRYKVTKRGQDVALRCDPISGHVSLYWYRQALGQGPEFLTYFNYEAQQDKSGLPNDRFSAERPEGSISTLTIQRTEQRDSAMYRCASLTSYNEQFFGPGTRLTVL.

This clonotype has more than one count but fewer than ten. The rearrangement uses TRBV20-1 and TRBJ2-1, with 10 bases lining up with TRBD2. CDR1 DFQATT and CDR2 SNEGSKA come from the germline V gene (reference sequence). CDR3 size: 15 residues. The CDR3 here is CRGHYGLAGEHEQFF. The CDR3 nucleotides read TGCAGGGGACACTACGGGCTAGCGGGAGAACATGAGCAGTTCTTC.

J is TRBJ2-3 and V is TRBV20-1; TRBD2 matches 7 bases. Germline-derived CDR1 and CDR2 are DFQATT and SNEGSKA (reference sequence). The V and J ends lost 3 bases and 2 bases, in that order; junction bases with no gene match: 11. The CDR3 runs to 16 residues. The CDR3 region is CSASPWLAESTDTQYF. The CDR3, as DNA: TGCAGTGCTAGTCCCTGGCTAGCGGAGTCCACAGATACGCAGTATTTT.

Notes on this clonotype: Because the CDR3's place on the DNA is in doubt, the DNA is left out and the CDR3 is given as listed by TCRdb. J is TRBJ2-1 and V is TRBV5-5. Germline V gene data show CDR1 as SGHKS and CDR2 as YYEKEE (reference sequence). Inclusive of both ends, the CDR3 amounts to 18 amino acids. This CDR3 is CASSFGQGPGRTYNEQFF.

Details on this clonotype: A read error is possible here, since a much larger clone lies one base away. The chain carries TRBV18 and TRBJ2-5; unclear D gene. V was shortened by 5 bases and J by 5 bases, with 15 bases between the two germline ends. CDR1 is KGHSH, CDR2 LQKENI, per germline. The CDR3 has 14 amino acids. CDR3 sequence reads: CASSTRTVHETQYF. The CDR3, as DNA: TGTGCCAGCTCAACACGGACGGTACATGAGACCCAGTACTTC.

At least ten counts were recorded for this clonotype. The CDR3 DNA sequence: TGCGCCAGCAGCTTGGTACTAGCGGGTGCCTACAATGAGCAGTTCTTC. Protein: CASSLVLAGAYNEQFF. This chain connects TRBV5-1 to TRBJ2-1; 9 bases are a match to TRBD2. The CDR3 extends over 16 amino acids. In germline, CDR1 is SGHRS, CDR2 YFSETQ. V trimming: 0 bases; J trimming: 2 bases; junction bases outside the gene matches: 3.

The J gene is TRBJ1-5, the V gene TRBV7-2; D might be TRBD1 (6 bases). From germline, CDR1 is SGHTA and CDR2 FQGNSA. V gave up 1 base and J gave up 3 bases, with 7 bases separating them. This CDR3 has 14 amino acids. The CDR3 loop reads CASSLDRVNQPQHF. The CDR3 DNA reads as TGTGCCAGCAGCTTAGACAGGGTCAATCAGCCCCAGCATTTT.

This clonotype occurred a few times. V and J are TRBV28 and TRBJ2-5, with 8 bases aligning to TRBD2. CDR1 and CDR2 from the germline V gene are MDHEN and SYDVKM. J was trimmed by 6 bases and V by 2 bases; bases with no gene match: 17. The CDR3 sequence is 18 residues long. CDR3 DNA: TGTGCCAGCAGTTTAACAAAAAAGAGCCTAGCGGGTCCGAAGACCCAGTACTTC. The encoded protein is CASSLTKKSLAGPKTQYF.